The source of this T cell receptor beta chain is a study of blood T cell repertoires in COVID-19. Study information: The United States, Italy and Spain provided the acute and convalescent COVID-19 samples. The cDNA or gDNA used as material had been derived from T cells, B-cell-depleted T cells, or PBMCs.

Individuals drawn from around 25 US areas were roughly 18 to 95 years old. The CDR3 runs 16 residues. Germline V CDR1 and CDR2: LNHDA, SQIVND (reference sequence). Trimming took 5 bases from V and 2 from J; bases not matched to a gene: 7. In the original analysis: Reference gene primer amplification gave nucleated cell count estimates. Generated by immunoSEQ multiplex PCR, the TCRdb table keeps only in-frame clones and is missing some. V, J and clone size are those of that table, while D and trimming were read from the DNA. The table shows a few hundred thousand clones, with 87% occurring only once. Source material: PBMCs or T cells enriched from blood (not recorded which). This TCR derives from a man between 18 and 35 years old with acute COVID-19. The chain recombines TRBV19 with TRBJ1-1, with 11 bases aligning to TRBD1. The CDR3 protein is CASSPDRGRFNTEAFF. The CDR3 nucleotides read TGTGCCAGTAGTCCGGACAGGGGGCGTTTTAACACTGAAGCTTTCTTT.